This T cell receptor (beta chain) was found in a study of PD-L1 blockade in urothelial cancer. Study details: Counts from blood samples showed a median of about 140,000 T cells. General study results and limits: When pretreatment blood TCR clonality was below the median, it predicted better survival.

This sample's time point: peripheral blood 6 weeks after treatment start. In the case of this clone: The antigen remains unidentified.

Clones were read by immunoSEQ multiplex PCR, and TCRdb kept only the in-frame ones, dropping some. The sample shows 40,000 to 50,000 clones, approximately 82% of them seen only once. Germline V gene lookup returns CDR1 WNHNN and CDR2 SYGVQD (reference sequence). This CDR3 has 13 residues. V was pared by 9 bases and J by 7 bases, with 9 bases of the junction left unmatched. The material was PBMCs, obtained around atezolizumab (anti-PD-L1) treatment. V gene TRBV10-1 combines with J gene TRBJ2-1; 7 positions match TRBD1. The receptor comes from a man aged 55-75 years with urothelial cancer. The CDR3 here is CASKETGKNEQFF. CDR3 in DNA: TGCGCCAGTAAGGAGACAGGGAAAAATGAGCAGTTCTTC.